This passage covers 17 T cell receptor beta chains from one sample sequenced in a study of shared clonotypes between healthy human individuals (dated by TCRdb to about 2020). Preparation of the library involved the immunoSEQ multiplex PCR assay. Here the immuneACCESS table is served through TCRdb, limited to in-frame sequences with V and J called. Missing clones are a known gap in these copies; in checked studies unresolved V genes cover under half, and the rest lacks a known reason. This sample comprises about 1 million clones, about 75% of them detected only once. The top ten clones comprise roughly 1.4% of the sample. The sequencing input was memory CD4+ T cells sorted from blood. In the paper's terms, the cell subset or site label means: CD45RA-negative fraction. These TCRs come from a man between 18 and 35 years old in good health.

This clone was seen only a few times. V is TRBV6-6 and J is TRBJ1-6; 8 bases map to TRBD1. This CDR3 is 15 amino acids long. Per germline, CDR1 MNHNY and CDR2 SVGAGI (reference sequence). Trimming cost V 6 bases and J 5 bases; bases outside gene matches: 6. The CDR3, as DNA: TGTGCCAGCAGACGACAGGGGATTCATAATTCACCCCTCCACTTT. Its translation: CASRRQGIHNSPLHF.

The chain links TRBV11-2 to TRBJ1-1; D perhaps matches TRBD1 (6 bases). This CDR3 is 14 amino acids long. With 5 bases removed from V and 1 base from J, the gap between germline ends came to 11 bases. Germline V lookup: CDR1 SGHAT, CDR2 FQNNGV. For the CDR3, the DNA is TGTGCCAGCAGCGCCTTGACAGGGAACACTGAAGCTTTCTTT. Its translation: CASSALTGNTEAFF.

The CDR3, as DNA: TGTGCCAGTAGTAGTCCCGGGACAGTCAAGGCCTACGAGCAGTACTTC. Its translation: CASSSPGTVKAYEQYF. The chain is built from TRBV19 and TRBJ2-7; 7 nucleotides agree with TRBD1. The V segment lost 4 bases and the J segment 2 bases; nucleotides outside the gene matches: 11. The CDR3 spans 16 residues. In germline, CDR1 is LNHDA, CDR2 SQIVND (reference sequence).

This clone was observed once. This may arise from a read error, as a much more abundant clone is one base away. This chain uses TRBV7-2 with TRBJ2-3, with D hard to call. CDR3 size: 11 residues. The germline V gene has CDR1 SGHTA and CDR2 FQGNSA. V gave up 6 bases and J gave up 5 bases, with 6 bases separating them. The CDR3 DNA reads as TGTGCCAGCAGTAGACTAGATACGCAGTATTTT. Translating gives CASSRLDTQYF.

The chain has TRBV5-1 and TRBJ2-1; 10 positions match TRBD2. CDR1 and CDR2 from the germline V gene are SGHRS and YFSETQ. Trimming removed 2 bases from V and 5 bases from J; junction bases left unmatched: 4. The CDR3 consists of 15 residues. DNA of the CDR3: TGCGCCAGCAGCTTAGCGGGAGGGCCGGACAATGAGCAGTTCTTC. Protein product: CASSLAGGPDNEQFF.

The chain uses TRBV4-1 and TRBJ2-3, with 11 nucleotides matching TRBD2. Germline-derived CDR1 and CDR2 are MGHRA and YSYEKL. V dropped 3 bases and J dropped 1; count of bases not matched to a gene: 12. The CDR3 covers 19 residues. The CDR3 protein is CASSQVLAGARKGTDTQYF. Here the CDR3 DNA reads TGCGCCAGCAGCCAGGTACTAGCGGGGGCGAGGAAGGGCACAGATACGCAGTATTTT.

About this clone itself: The sample carries other DNA sequences with the same CDR3. The chain joins TRBV18 to TRBJ2-7; D unclear. The CDR3 runs 13 residues. The V end lost 3 bases, the J end lost 4 bases, and 10 bases lay between the germline ends. Germline CDR1 reads KGHSH; CDR2 reads LQKENI. CDR3 region: CASSPGSGYEQYF. CDR3 bases: TGTGCCAGCTCACCGGGCAGTGGGTACGAGCAGTACTTC. The full variable domain, completed using reference TRBV18 and TRBJ2-7, is NAGVMQNPRHLVRRRGQEARLRCSPMKGHSHVYWYRQLPEEGLKFMVYLQKENIIDESGMPKERFSAEFPKEGPSILRIQQVVRGDSAAYFCASSPGSGYEQYFGPGTRLTVT.

The chain has TRBV4-1 and TRBJ2-3; D is unclear. Germline V CDR1 and CDR2: MGHRA, YSYEKL. The CDR3 has 17 residues. Trimming left V 0 bases short and J 1 base short, with 14 bases between. In DNA, the CDR3 is TGCGCCAGCAGCCAAGATCGGGCCCTCGGCGGCACAGATACGCAGTATTTT. Translated: CASSQDRALGGTDTQYF.

The V call is TRBV30, the J call TRBJ2-7, with TRBD1 identical over 9 bases. The CDR3 runs to 14 residues. CDR1 and CDR2 from the germline V gene are GTSNPN and SVGIG (reference sequence). CDR3 in DNA: TGTGCGGGATATCTAGGGACAGGGAAGGACGAGCAGTACTTC. It encodes CAGYLGTGKDEQYF.

The CDR3 DNA follows: TGTGCCAGCTCACCACGTGGAGTACACACCATATATTTT. The encoded protein is CASSPRGVHTIYF. This chain connects TRBV18 to TRBJ1-3; the D is unclear. This CDR3 spans 13 amino acids. The germline gives CDR1 KGHSH, CDR2 LQKENI. With 1 base removed from V and 8 bases from J, the gap between germline ends came to 9 bases. Together with reference TRBV18 and TRBJ1-3, the CDR3 gives the full variable domain: NAGVMQNPRHLVRRRGQEARLRCSPMKGHSHVYWYRQLPEEGLKFMVYLQKENIIDESGMPKERFSAEFPKEGPSILRIQQVVRGDSAAYFCASSPRGVHTIYFGEGSWLTVV.

The chain is built from TRBV10-1 and TRBJ2-5; tentative D call: TRBD2 (6 bases). V shed 6 bases and J shed 7 bases, with 33 bases lying between them. The CDR3 totals 19 residues. Germline CDR1 WNHNN, CDR2 SYGVQD (reference sequence). CDR3 nucleotide sequence: TGCGCCAGCAGGGCACTAGCAGGGCCTCCCGGTCGGTCAGAAGGGACCCAGTACTTC. Its translation is CASRALAGPPGRSEGTQYF.

A few counts support this clone. V usage is TRBV5-4 and J usage is TRBJ2-7; 9 bases map to TRBD1. Looked up from germline, CDR1 is SGHNT and CDR2 is YYREEE (reference sequence). The CDR3 sequence is 15 residues long. The trim removed 0 bases at V and 5 bases at J, leaving 6 bases unmatched. The CDR3 protein is CASSLGDRVLDEQYF. The CDR3 DNA is TGTGCCAGCAGCTTGGGGGACAGGGTTTTGGACGAGCAGTACTTC.

This clone occurred a few times. The chain uses TRBV28 and TRBJ1-2, with 11 nucleotides matching TRBD1. The CDR3 sequence is 16 residues long. Trimming at V came to 5 bases and at J to 6 bases, leaving 11 bases not matched to a gene. CDR1 and CDR2 from the germline V gene are MDHEN and SYDVKM. The CDR3 region has the DNA TGTGCCAGCAGTAACCCCGGACAGGGGGCAAGGGATGGCTACACCTTC. Its protein product is CASSNPGQGARDGYTF.

The CDR3 bases are TGTGCCAGCAGCTTGGTGCTAGCAGACACAGATACGCAGTATTTT. Translation: CASSLVLADTDTQYF. This rearrangement joins TRBV5-6 to TRBJ2-3; possible D gene TRBD2, 5 bases. The germline V gene has CDR1 SGHDT and CDR2 YYEEEE. CDR3 length: 15 residues. Trimming shortened V by 0 bases and J by 2 bases, and 10 bases separated the two germline ends.

This clone occurred a few times. This chain uses TRBV27 with TRBJ1-1; 7 bases line up with TRBD1. CDR3 length: 14 residues. Germline CDR1 reads MNHEY; CDR2 reads SMNVEV (reference sequence). After removal of 6 bases from V and 4 bases from J, the junction contained 8 bases not matched to a gene. The chain's CDR3 is CASSSQGWGTEAFF. The CDR3 DNA follows: TGTGCCAGCAGCTCACAGGGGTGGGGCACTGAAGCTTTCTTT.

The chain recombines TRBV27 with TRBJ1-1, with a tentative D call TRBD1 (5 bases). This CDR3 region has 13 residues. V lost 5 bases and J lost 10, with 17 bases in between. CDR1 is MNHEY, CDR2 SMNVEV, per germline (reference sequence). Written as DNA, the CDR3 is TGTGCCAGCAGTCTCGGACATACTAGAGGAGCTTTCTTT. This codes for CASSLGHTRGAFF.

The chain combines TRBV29-1 with TRBJ2-3; D remains unclear. The CDR3 totals 12 residues. Trimming took off 3 bases at V and 3 bases at J, with 7 bases between the two ends. Germline CDR1 and CDR2: SQVTM and ANQGSEA. CDR3 sequence (DNA): TGCAGCGTTGAGGCCCATACAGATACGCAGTATTTT. Encoded protein: CSVEAHTDTQYF.